Listed here are 21 T cell receptor beta chains from one sample, sequenced in a study of T cell repertoires in cytomegalovirus infection. Their cognate antigens are unknown. MiXCR, run by TCRdb on the reads, gives a single entry per CDR3 protein. The sample has approximately 310,000 distinct CDR3 sequences, around 25% seen once. The source was cultured PBMCs, collected from culture after CMV antigen stimulation. Receptors were obtained from a human donor in good health (CMV status not recorded). Some clones in this sample may be carry-over from other donors' samples.

This clonotype was picked up a small number of times. This chain uses TRBV7-3 with TRBJ2-5, with 11 bases fitting TRBD2. The V and J ends lost 9 bases and 5 bases, in that order; junction bases with no gene match: 11. From germline, CDR1 is SGHTA and CDR2 FQGTGA. This CDR3 region has 15 residues. This CDR3 is CARRPGLAVSETQYF. CDR3 nucleotide sequence: TGTGCCAGGAGACCGGGACTAGCGGTTTCGGAGACCCAGTACTTC.

V is TRBV20-1 and J is TRBJ2-3; a weak D match, TRBD1 (5 bases). Germline CDR1 and CDR2: DFQATT and SNEGSKA (reference sequence). The CDR3 is made up of 13 amino acids. V was pared by 3 bases and J by 3 bases, with 10 bases between. In nucleotides, the CDR3 is TGCAGTGCTAGGGACACAGGAACAGATACGCAGTATTTT. Protein sequence: CSARDTGTDTQYF.

This clonotype was seen a handful of times. The chain has TRBV7-3 and TRBJ1-6; possible D gene TRBD1, 6 bases. CDR3 size: 13 residues. The V and J ends lost 5 bases and 9 bases respectively, with 11 bases between them. Per germline, CDR1 SGHTA and CDR2 FQGTGA. In DNA, the CDR3 is TGTGCCAGCAGCGCGAACAGGGCTTCACCCCTCCACTTT. It yields the protein CASSANRASPLHF.

This clonotype was detected only a few times. The rearrangement uses TRBV12-5 and TRBJ2-7; possible D gene TRBD1, 7 bases. Germline CDR1 LGHNT, CDR2 FRNRAP. Trimming took off 4 bases at V and 4 bases at J, with 11 bases between the two ends. The CDR3 length is 13 residues. The CDR3 nucleotides read TGTGCTAGTGGTTCGACAGGGACTTACGAGCAGTACTTC. This encodes CASGSTGTYEQYF.

This clonotype turned up a few times. This chain links TRBV19 with TRBJ1-1; the D gene is possibly TRBD1 (6 bases). Trimming removed 7 bases at V and 6 bases at J, with 15 bases between. Germline V gene data show CDR1 as LNHDA and CDR2 as SQIVND (reference sequence). The CDR3 is made up of 13 amino acids. CDR3 protein: CASNQGRRPEAFF. DNA for the CDR3: TGTGCCAGTAATCAGGGGAGGAGGCCTGAAGCTTTCTTT. Variable domain in full (rest from reference TRBV19 and TRBJ1-1): DGGITQSPKYLFRKEGQNVTLSCEQNLNHDAMYWYRQDPGQGLRLIYYSQIVNDFQKGDIAEGYSVSREKKESFPLTVTSAQKNPTAFYLCASNQGRRPEAFFGQGTRLTVV.

This clonotype was seen only a few times. V gene TRBV9 combines with J gene TRBJ1-1; no reliable D call. Trimming removed 0 bases from V and 8 bases from J, with 14 bases in between. The CDR3 consists of 14 residues. Germline-derived CDR1 and CDR2 are SGDLS and YYNGEE. The CDR3 reads CASSVAPQNNEAFF. The CDR3 nucleotides read TGTGCCAGCAGCGTAGCGCCACAGAACAACGAAGCTTTCTTT.

CDR3 coding DNA: TGTGCCAGCAGTTACTCTTGGGCGGGAGAAACGGTATATGGCTACACCTTC. Translating gives CASSYSWAGETVYGYTF. The V call is TRBV6-6, the J call TRBJ1-2; no firm D call. Per germline, CDR1 MNHNY and CDR2 SVGAGI (reference sequence). Trimming removed 0 bases at V and 5 bases at J, with 19 bases between. This CDR3 contains 17 residues.

This chain connects TRBV5-4 to TRBJ2-3, with a weak D call TRBD2 (7 bases). Germline V gene lookup returns CDR1 SGHNT and CDR2 YYREEE (reference sequence). The length of the CDR3 is 17 residues. Trimming shortened V by 4 bases and J by 4 bases, and 22 bases separated the two germline ends. The CDR3 bases are TGTGCCAGCAGCGGAGCCGGGACTAAGGGGGGCCCAGATACGCAGTATTTT. It translates to CASSGAGTKGGPDTQYF.

The rearrangement uses TRBV6-5 and TRBJ2-3, with TRBD2 matching over 7 bases. The trim removed 0 bases at V and 2 bases at J, leaving 11 bases unmatched. From germline, CDR1 is MNHEY and CDR2 SVGAGI. This CDR3 region has 18 residues. CDR3 amino acids: CASSYSPFSGGYTDTQYF. Here the CDR3 DNA reads TGTGCCAGCAGTTACTCACCCTTTTCCGGGGGGTACACAGATACGCAGTATTTT.

This clonotype has a handful of counts. The chain uses TRBV2 and TRBJ2-1, with TRBD2 as a possible D gene (5 bases). V shed 6 bases and J shed 2 bases, with 11 bases lying between them. The CDR3 consists of 14 residues. Germline assignment: CDR1 SNHLY and CDR2 FYNNEI. CDR3 region: CASRPSSAYNEQFF. CDR3 in DNA: TGTGCCAGCAGGCCTAGCTCCGCCTACAATGAGCAGTTCTTC.

The rearrangement joins TRBV29-1 to TRBJ2-6; D remains ambiguous. The ends were cut back, 4 bases at V and 4 bases at J, with 8 bases in the middle. CDR1 SQVTM and CDR2 ANQGSEA come from the germline V gene. The CDR3 totals 13 residues. DNA of the CDR3: TGCAGCGTTGTTGGGATGGGGGCCAACGTCCTGACTTTC. This encodes CSVVGMGANVLTF. The entire variable domain, with the rest obtained from reference TRBV29-1 and TRBJ2-6, is as follows: SAVISQKPSRDICQRGTSLTIQCQVDSQVTMMFWYRQQPGQSLTLIATANQGSEATYESGFVIDKFPISRPNLTFSTLTVSNMSPEDSSIYLCSVVGMGANVLTFGAGSRLTVL.

J is TRBJ2-5 and V is TRBV4-1; 7 bases match TRBD2. From germline, CDR1 is MGHRA and CDR2 YSYEKL. The CDR3 runs 14 residues. J was trimmed by 3 bases and V by 4 bases; bases with no gene match: 5. CDR3 protein: CASSLTGTKETQYF. In DNA, the CDR3 is TGCGCCAGCAGCCTTACCGGGACTAAAGAGACCCAGTACTTC.

This clonotype was detected a few times. The genes are TRBV20-1 and TRBJ2-7; 8 bases fit TRBD1. The CDR3 loop spans 16 amino acids. Unmatched junction bases numbered 16, after V lost 6 bases and J lost 3 bases. Germline CDR1 reads DFQATT; CDR2 reads SNEGSKA (reference sequence). This chain's CDR3 is CSAKRSDRVYIYEQYF. The DNA for the CDR3 is TGCAGTGCCAAAAGATCGGACAGGGTTTATATCTACGAGCAGTACTTC.

The chain uses TRBV4-2 and TRBJ2-5, with TRBD2 identical over 9 bases. This CDR3 region has 16 residues. V was clipped by 0 bases and J by 5 bases; unmatched bases: 7. Germline V gives CDR1 LGHNA, CDR2 YNFKEQ. The CDR3: CASSQDGAGGLETQYF. DNA of the CDR3: TGTGCCAGCAGCCAAGATGGGGCGGGAGGGTTGGAGACCCAGTACTTC.

This clonotype occurred many times. V usage is TRBV7-2 and J usage is TRBJ2-5; 10 positions agree with TRBD2. Germline assignment: CDR1 SGHTA and CDR2 FQGNSA. Trimming cost V 5 bases and J 3 bases; bases outside gene matches: 3. The CDR3 extends over 14 amino acids. The CDR3 loop is CASSRTSGEETQYF. CDR3 nucleotides: TGTGCCAGCAGCCGGACTAGCGGCGAAGAGACCCAGTACTTC.

The chain is built from TRBV10-3 and TRBJ2-3; TRBD2 matches 9 bases. There are 14 residues in the CDR3. The germline gives CDR1 ENHRY, CDR2 SYGVKD. The V and J ends lost 9 bases and 0 bases, in that order; junction bases with no gene match: 4. DNA of the CDR3: TGTGCCATTACTAGCGGGCCTAGCACAGATACGCAGTATTTT. Its translation is CAITSGPSTDTQYF.

The V call is TRBV10-3, the J call TRBJ2-3; 8 bases fit TRBD1. The length of the CDR3 is 13 residues. Losses at the gene ends were 10 bases for V and 6 bases for J; bases not matched to a gene: 9. CDR1 is ENHRY, CDR2 SYGVKD, per germline. CDR3 coding DNA: TGTGCCAGTGAGGGACAGGCCGCGGATACGCAGTATTTT. Translated: CASEGQAADTQYF.

V usage is TRBV4-1 and J usage is TRBJ2-4; 9 positions agree with TRBD2. The CDR3 has 16 amino acids. CDR1 and CDR2 (germline): MGHRA, YSYEKL. J gave up 9 bases and V 0 bases, and 9 bases lay outside the gene matches. The CDR3 here is CASSQDLAGLLGIQYF. The CDR3 coding sequence is TGCGCCAGCAGCCAAGATCTAGCGGGACTACTGGGCATTCAGTACTTC.

In its sample, this clonotype was seen once. A read error may account for a junction end that differs from germline. The rearrangement joins TRBV10-3 to TRBJ1-5; possible D gene TRBD1, 5 bases. This CDR3 comprises 15 residues. Germline values: CDR1 ENHRY, CDR2 SYGVKD. The CDR3 nucleotides are TGTGCCATCAGCGAGTTTTCGACAGAAAATCAGCCCCAGCATTTT. Its translation is CAISEFSTENQPQHF.

The table lists this clonotype with a few counts. J is TRBJ2-1 and V is TRBV3-1; 7 bases agree with TRBD2. The CDR3 spans 17 residues. Trimming took 0 bases from V and 4 from J; bases not matched to a gene: 9. Germline V gene data show CDR1 as LGHDT and CDR2 as YNNKEL (reference sequence). In nucleotides, the CDR3 is TGTGCCAGCAGCCAAGATCAAGGTAGCGGGCCATACAATGAGCAGTTCTTC. It is translated as CASSQDQGSGPYNEQFF.

This clonotype was counted a few times. V is TRBV12-3 or TRBV12-4 and J is TRBJ1-1; D unclear. This CDR3 has 14 amino acids. V lost 3 bases and J 2 bases, leaving 10 bases between the germline ends. The CDR3: CASSFPGRNTEAFF. In nucleotides, the CDR3 is TGTGCCAGCAGTTTCCCAGGAAGAAACACTGAAGCTTTCTTT.